This T cell receptor (beta chain) was observed in a study of blood T cell repertoires in COVID-19 (TCRdb year 2020). Regarding the research as a whole: Samples covering the acute and convalescent phases of COVID-19 were provided by collaborators in the United States, Italy and Spain. The samples were drawn from the first 160 participants of the ongoing ImmuneRACE study and from more than 1,000 subjects provided by 6 global collaborators. The repertoires were made available in a free public database intended to serve as a resource for research on the immune response to SARS-CoV-2. Sample metadata almost always included a de-identified subject ID, COVID-19 status, age in years and sex. Subjects who had been exposed to COVID-19, were actively infected with it, or had recovered from it provided the deeply sampled blood TCRbeta repertoires that made up the dataset. The material from the prospective study consisted of cDNA or gDNA derived from T cells, B-cell-depleted T cells, or PBMCs. Where HLA class I and class II types were available, the types were taken from metadata supplied by the sample provider, not from assay-based typing.

The immunoSEQ Assay, a bias-controlled multiplex PCR, was used to amplify TCRbeta CDR3 regions from genomic DNA. Per the authors' processing: Nucleated cell counts per sample were estimated from amplification of reference gene primers within the assay. Sequence reads were collapsed and filtered to measure the absolute abundance of every unique TCRbeta CDR3 rearrangement. For each sample, productive Simpson clonality was calculated by taking the square root of Simpson's diversity index across productive rearrangements. The table comes from immuneACCESS by way of TCRdb, which keeps in-frame sequences with V and J called. Part of the clones is missing from these tables; in studies checked, under half for an unresolved V gene and the rest for unknown reasons. V and J calls and clone size are copied from that table; D and trimming were computed from the DNA. Across this sample there are a few hundred thousand clones, with 88% seen only once. Of the sample, 0.95% to 1.5% is held by the ten largest clones.

A remark on this clone: Its antigen remains unidentified. Base qualities are missing; no much larger clone stands one base away.

Paper-wide results and their limitations: The amount of clinical and demographic metadata varied by source and participant and was provided uncurated.

In the prospective study, participants were 18 to 89 years old, resided in approximately 22 geographic areas of the United States, and were enrolled through a virtual design. In the prospective study, cohorts were assigned on the basis of participant-reported clinical history obtained from a screening survey and a study questionnaire. In the prospective study, mobile phlebotomists collected whole blood, serum and a nasopharyngeal or oropharyngeal swab from each participant. Additional blood draws and questionnaires over an approximately 2-month period could optionally be provided by prospective study participants. Before DNA extraction, blood samples from the prospective study were shipped at room temperature or frozen. The source of this sequence is a woman in her thirties or forties with acute COVID-19. The sequenced sample consisted of PBMCs or T cells enriched from blood (not recorded which).

The DNA reads TGTGCCAGCAGCCAAGACAGGTACACTGAAGCTTTCTTT. Translated, it reads CASSQDRYTEAFF. Recombination connected TRBV7-8 to TRBJ1-1, and the D gene may be TRBD1, 6 bases matching. Including cysteine and phenylalanine, the CDR3 has 13 amino acids. The sequence is cut down to CDR3 DNA, 39 bases in frame from base 1. Trimming takes 5 bases from V and 3 bases from J, and the germline ends sit 10 bases apart. CDR1 and CDR2 are read off the germline V gene as SGHVS and FQNEAQ.